The present T cell receptor (beta chain) was sequenced within a study of blood T cell repertoires in COVID-19. Across the study: Researchers got acute and convalescent COVID-19 samples from the United States, Italy and Spain. PBMCs, B-cell-depleted T cells, or T cells were the source of the cDNA or gDNA that made up the material.

Study processing details: Amplification of reference gene primers was used by the study to estimate nucleated cell counts. This table comes from immunoSEQ multiplex PCR, and its TCRdb copy is limited to in-frame clones, with some not included. V, J and clone size were drawn from that table, and D and trimming were deduced from the DNA. The repertoire has 150,000 or so clones, about 82% of them found once; the top ten carry around 8.5%. Trimming pared 8 bases from V and 7 bases from J, leaving 14 bases between. Germline lookup yields CDR1 MDHEN and CDR2 SYDVKM. The CDR3 is 13 amino acids. The genes are TRBV28 and TRBJ2-2, with a tentative D call TRBD2 (6 bases). This clonotype was sampled from a woman in her fifties or sixties with acute or convalescent COVID-19. The sequencing input was peripheral blood. The CDR3 DNA reads as TGTGCCAGCGAGGGACTCAAAGGCGGGGAGCTGTTTTTT. It translates to CASEGLKGGELFF.